Each of the 2 T cell receptor beta chains below was sequenced from the same sample in a study of T cell repertoires in cytomegalovirus infection. TCRdb reprocessed the reads with MiXCR, giving one entry per CDR3 protein. The data hold approximately 770,000 distinct CDR3 sequences, with about 28% observed a single time. Antigens for these TCRs are unknown. Source: cultured CD8+ T cells from PBMCs, taken from culture after CMV antigen stimulation. Receptor source: a human donor in good health (CMV status not recorded). Some clones in this sample may be carry-over from other donors' samples.

J is TRBJ2-3 and V is TRBV20-1; D gene ambiguous. The CDR3 is 15 amino acids. V was shortened by 0 bases and J by 2 bases, with 12 bases between the two germline ends. Germline V gene lookup returns CDR1 DFQATT and CDR2 SNEGSKA (reference sequence). The CDR3 protein is CSARDSLEVTDTQYF. The CDR3 bases are TGCAGTGCTAGAGATAGCCTAGAGGTCACAGATACGCAGTATTTT.

In its sample, this clonotype was seen a few times. The chain uses TRBV19 and TRBJ2-1, with TRBD1 matching 7 bases. Per germline, CDR1 LNHDA and CDR2 SQIVND (reference sequence). Trimming took 6 bases from V and 6 from J; bases not matched to a gene: 11. The CDR3 loop spans 15 amino acids. This CDR3 reads CASRPAQGDLNEQFF. In nucleotides, the CDR3 is TGTGCCAGTAGGCCGGCTCAGGGGGATCTCAATGAGCAGTTCTTC.